This entry features one T cell receptor (beta chain) sequence. Data came from immunoSEQ multiplex PCR; TCRdb stores just in-frame clones and leaves some out. The table records tens of thousands of clones, over 85% of them present only once. Per germline, CDR1 SEHNR and CDR2 FQNEAQ (reference sequence). Trimming took 3 bases from V and 6 from J; bases not matched to a gene: 4. The CDR3 runs to 14 residues. The sample originates from a study of T cell changes during pregnancy in multiple sclerosis. J is TRBJ2-7 and V is TRBV7-9; 11 bases are shared with TRBD1. The clonotype was recovered from a female donor with multiple sclerosis, enrolled in a pregnancy study. Sequencing was performed on CD4+ T cells from peripheral blood mononuclear cells, taken in the first trimester of pregnancy. Here the CDR3 DNA reads TGTGCCAGCAGCTTTGAGGGGACAGGGGGCGAGCAGTACTTC. It translates to CASSFEGTGGEQYF.